This T cell receptor beta chain was sequenced in a study of T cell repertoires in cytomegalovirus infection. TCRdb itself ran the reads through MiXCR, one entry per CDR3 protein. The sample consists of nearly 650,000 distinct CDR3 sequences, around 24% of them appearing once. CDR3 size: 13 residues. The V gene lost 3 bases and the J gene lost 4 bases, with 10 bases spanning the gap. The germline V gene encodes CDR1 SGHTS and CDR2 YDEGEE. This clonotype was recorded a few times. The sequencing sample was made of CD8+ T cells from PBMCs. This TCR derives from a human donor in good health (CMV status not recorded). Some clones in this sample may be carry-over from other donors' samples. This chain connects TRBV5-8 to TRBJ1-2, with no clear D. The CDR3 DNA is TGTGCCAGCAGCTATCCCGAGGTCTATGGCTACACCTTC. Translating it yields CASSYPEVYGYTF.